This TCR beta chain stems from a study of blood T cell repertoires in COVID-19 (dated by TCRdb to 2018 to 2020). For the study in its entirety: The collaborator samples originated in the United States, Italy and Spain and spanned the acute and convalescent phases of COVID-19. The prospective study material was composed of cDNA or gDNA derived from T cells, B-cell-depleted T cells, or PBMCs. The dataset comprised deeply sampled blood TCRbeta repertoires from subjects exposed to, actively infected with, or recovered from COVID-19. The repertoires were released in a freely available public database intended as a resource for research on the immune response to SARS-CoV-2. The samples were drawn from two sources: the first 160 participants of the ongoing ImmuneRACE study, and 1,000 to 1,500 subjects contributed by 6 global collaborators. Sample metadata almost always included a de-identified subject ID, COVID-19 status, age in years and sex. Where HLA class I and class II types were available, the types were taken from metadata supplied by the sample provider, not from assay-based typing. General findings and caveats noted by the study authors: The amount of clinical and demographic metadata varied by source and participant and was provided uncurated.

Relative to germline, V is missing 5 bases and J is missing 7 bases, with 14 bases of the junction outside any gene match. CDR1 and CDR2 are drawn from the germline V gene: SGHVS, FQNEAQ. The CDR3 has 17 amino acids, counting the end cysteine and phenylalanine. Kept here is only the CDR3 DNA, which spans 51 bases and is read in frame from base 1. The immunoSEQ Assay, a bias-controlled multiplex PCR, was used to amplify TCRbeta CDR3 regions from genomic DNA. As for the original processing: Within the assay, amplification of reference gene primers was used to estimate how many nucleated cells each sample contained. To quantify the absolute abundance of each unique TCRbeta CDR3 rearrangement, sequence reads were collapsed and filtered. For each sample, productive Simpson clonality was calculated by taking the square root of Simpson's diversity index across productive rearrangements. In its TCRdb copy, this immuneACCESS table keeps in-frame sequences only and misses some clones. Where compared with another copy, unresolved V genes explain less than half of these, and the others have no known cause. V and J calls and clone size are copied from that table; D and trimming were computed from the DNA. The sample table lists around 230,000 clones, around four fifths of them with a count of one. Around 25% of the sample is in the top ten clones.

Whole blood was collected in K2EDTA tubes by collaborating institutions according to the institutions' own protocols. Collaborator samples were shipped for TCRbeta analysis as frozen whole blood, isolated PBMCs, or DNA extracted from either sample type. As to this clone: Its antigen remains undetermined. The sample holds no much larger clone one base away, and base qualities are not on file.

This chain is built from TRBV7-8 and TRBJ2-1, and 10 junctional nucleotides match TRBD2. The sequencing sample was made of peripheral blood. The sequence was obtained from a middle-aged man with acute or convalescent COVID-19. The DNA reads TGTGCCAGCAGCCCCCGGGCGGGACTAGCGTCGAGTAATGAGCAGTTCTTC. This codes for CASSPRAGLASSNEQFF. Reference TRBV7-8 and TRBJ2-1 genes cover what lies past the CDR3, so the full variable domain is GAGVSQSPRYKVAKRGQDVALRCDPISGHVSLFWYQQALGQGPEFLTYFQNEAQLDKSGLPSDRFFAERPEGSVSTLKIQRTQQEDSAVYLCASSPRAGLASSNEQFFGPGTRLTVL.